This entry features one T cell receptor beta chain sequence. The data stem from a study of blood T cell repertoires in COVID-19. Study summary: Samples representing acute and convalescent COVID-19 were sourced from the United States, Italy and Spain.

The V end lost 0 bases, the J end lost 6 bases, and 15 bases lay between the germline ends. The CDR3 consists of 15 residues. Germline values: CDR1 GTSNPN, CDR2 SVGIG (reference sequence). Per the original data handling: Amplifying reference gene primers gave estimates of nucleated cell counts. TCRdb's copy holds only in-frame clones and misses some; the assay was immunoSEQ multiplex PCR. The D gene and trimming were derived from the DNA, and the V and J assignments and clone size from that table. Among tens of thousands of clones, around 83% were seen once, and the ten largest hold about 5%. This chain uses TRBV30 with TRBJ1-5, with a possible D match to TRBD1 (5 bases). Sequencing was performed on peripheral blood. This clonotype originated in a man aged 45 to 65 with active COVID-19. The CDR3 DNA reads as TGTGCCTGGAGTGTACTGGGCAGGGTAGGTCAGCCCCAGCATTTT. It encodes CAWSVLGRVGQPQHF.